The T cell receptor beta chain under discussion was sequenced for a study of blood T cell repertoires in COVID-19 (dated by TCRdb to 2019 to 2021). For the wider study: Samples from collaborators originated in the United States, Italy and Spain and spanned both the acute and convalescent phases of COVID-19. Where available, HLA class I and class II types were taken from metadata supplied by the sample provider and were not determined by assay-based typing. Samples were obtained from the ongoing ImmuneRACE study (first 160 participants) and from 1,254 subjects provided by 6 global collaborators. The repertoires were released in a freely available public database meant as a resource for research on the immune response to SARS-CoV-2. The material from the prospective study consisted of cDNA or gDNA derived from T cells, B-cell-depleted T cells, or PBMCs. Nearly every sample came with metadata listing a de-identified subject ID, COVID-19 status, age in years and sex. The dataset comprised deeply sampled blood TCRbeta repertoires from subjects exposed to, actively infected with, or recovered from COVID-19. What the authors observed across the whole study: How much clinical and demographic metadata was included differed by source and by participant, and the metadata was provided uncurated.

The immunoSEQ Assay, a bias-controlled multiplex PCR, was used to amplify TCRbeta CDR3 regions from genomic DNA. Per the original workflow: The number of nucleated cells in each sample was estimated from the amplification of reference gene primers within the assay. To quantify the absolute abundance of each unique TCRbeta CDR3 rearrangement, sequence reads were collapsed and filtered. Productive Simpson clonality was computed per sample as the square root of Simpson's diversity index over productive rearrangements. This immuneACCESS table, as held by TCRdb, lists in-frame sequences with V and J called but not all clones. Of the missing ones, under half trace to an unresolved V gene in checked studies; the others have no known cause. V, J and clone size reflect that table, while D and trimming were determined from the DNA. This sample comprises about 100,000 clones, over 75% of them detected only once. Around 6.5% of the sample is held by the ten biggest clonotypes.

The junction shows trimming of 8 bases on V and 0 bases on J, and the gene matches do not reach 1 base of it. The CDR3 starts with the cysteine, ends with the phenylalanine, and has 12 residues. The DNA shown is the 36-base CDR3, in frame from base 1. The CDR1 and CDR2 encoded by the germline V gene (reference sequence) are GTSNPN and SVGIG. To note about this clone: Its recognized antigen is unknown. No base quality values were provided; no much bigger clone lies one nucleotide off.

Whole blood was collected in K2EDTA tubes by collaborating institutions according to the institutions' own protocols. Collaborator samples were shipped for TCRbeta analysis as frozen whole blood, isolated PBMCs, or DNA extracted from either sample type. Sequences were obtained from peripheral blood. The chain employs TRBV30 and TRBJ1-1, and 9 bases in between align with TRBD1. This receptor was obtained from a woman aged 60-70 years with acute or convalescent COVID-19. The DNA sequence follows: TGTGCCGGACAGGGGATGAACACTGAAGCTTTCTTT. This codes for CAGQGMNTEAFF.